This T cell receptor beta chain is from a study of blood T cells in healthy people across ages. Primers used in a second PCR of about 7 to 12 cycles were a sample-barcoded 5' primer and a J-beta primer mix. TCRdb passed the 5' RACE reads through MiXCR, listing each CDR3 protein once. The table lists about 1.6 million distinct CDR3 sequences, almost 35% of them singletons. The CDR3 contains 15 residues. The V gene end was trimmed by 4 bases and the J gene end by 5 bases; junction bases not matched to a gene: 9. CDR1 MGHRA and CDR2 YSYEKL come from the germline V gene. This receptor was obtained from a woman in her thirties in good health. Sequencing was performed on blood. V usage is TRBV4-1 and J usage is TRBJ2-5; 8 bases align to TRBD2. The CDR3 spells CASSLGTRSGETQYF. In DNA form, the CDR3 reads TGCGCCAGCAGCCTAGGGACTAGGTCGGGGGAGACCCAGTACTTC.